The TCR beta chain described here comes from a study of vaccination and CD4 T cells after COVID-19. Germline CDR1 reads LNHNV; CDR2 reads YYDKDF (reference sequence). This CDR3 comprises 14 residues. Trimming left V 4 bases short and J 4 bases short, with 11 bases between. Described treatment: approximately nine-day PBMC culture with coronavirus spike peptide pools or control peptides (ViraFEST assay). PCR tests turned positive between March and December 2020, before US Alpha, Beta and Delta variants. Per-well cultures of millions of PBMCs received 9 to 10 IU/ml IL-2 and about 9.1 ug/ml peptide pools. A remark on this clonotype: Its antigen remains unidentified.

Sequencing of DNA taken from cultured CD4+ T cells relied on the Oncomine TCR Beta short-read assay. From the PCR reads, TCRdb called clonotypes with MiXCR, one entry per CDR3 protein. The sample lists 9,500 to 12,000 distinct CDR3 sequences, less than 65% occurring once. The source of this sequence is a human donor who had recovered from COVID-19. The sequences come from CD4+ T cells from blood, cultured in vitro, collected before SARS-CoV-2 vaccination. The V and J genes are TRBV15 and TRBJ2-1; D gene unclear. The CDR3 here is CATSTIERYNEQFF. CDR3 bases: TGTGCCACCAGCACGATCGAGAGGTACAATGAGCAGTTCTTC.